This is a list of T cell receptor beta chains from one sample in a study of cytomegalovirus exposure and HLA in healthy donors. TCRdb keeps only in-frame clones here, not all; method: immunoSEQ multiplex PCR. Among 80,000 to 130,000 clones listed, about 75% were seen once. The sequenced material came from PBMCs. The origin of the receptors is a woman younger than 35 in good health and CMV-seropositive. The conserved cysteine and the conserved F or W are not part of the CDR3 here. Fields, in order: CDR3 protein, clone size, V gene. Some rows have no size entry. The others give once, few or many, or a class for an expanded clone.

CDR3aa: ASSLAGTQAGGTQY
abundance: -
v_gene: TRBV28

CDR3aa: ASSMASGIGDTQY
abundance: -
v_gene: TRBV19

CDR3aa: ASRRTSGYQETQY
abundance: -
v_gene: TRBV19

CDR3aa: ASSLSPRGEDYGYT
abundance: -
v_gene: TRBV27

CDR3aa: ASSDKPGLDTGEQF
abundance: -
v_gene: TRBV6-4

CDR3aa: ASSPGQGRGVNTEAF
abundance: few
v_gene: TRBV4-1

CDR3aa: ASSERGPNSNQPQH
abundance: few
v_gene: TRBV6-1

CDR3aa: ASSLSLGGSYNEQF
abundance: -
v_gene: TRBV27

CDR3aa: ASSFRADRLNYGYT
abundance: few
v_gene: TRBV28

CDR3aa: ASSSLQGSPNQPQH
abundance: few
v_gene: TRBV28

CDR3aa: ASSQDWRDGETQY
abundance: -
v_gene: TRBV4-2

CDR3aa: AISVQGDPYNEQF
abundance: -
v_gene: TRBV10-3

CDR3aa: ASSMTSVTDTQY
abundance: -
v_gene: TRBV7-2

CDR3aa: AWSGGDGPWETQY
abundance: -
v_gene: TRBV30

CDR3aa: ASSLGQQLEKLF
abundance: -
v_gene: TRBV7-9

CDR3aa: ASSYVREPSYEQY
abundance: -
v_gene: TRBV6-6

CDR3aa: SARDGTYNEQF
abundance: -
v_gene: TRBV29-1

CDR3aa: ASSLGGQGGLDTQY
abundance: few
v_gene: TRBV13

CDR3aa: ASSLGQGAGYGYT
abundance: -
v_gene: TRBV7-9

CDR3aa: ASTPGGPNNEQF
abundance: -
v_gene: TRBV5-4

CDR3aa: ASSLIRRAVDEQY
abundance: -
v_gene: TRBV5-6

CDR3aa: ASMFAGGTDTQY
abundance: -
v_gene: TRBV25-1

CDR3aa: ASSYSPPGEQY
abundance: few
v_gene: TRBV6-5

CDR3aa: ASSTYRDYGYT
abundance: -
v_gene: TRBV19

CDR3aa: ASNRQGPGANVLT
abundance: -
v_gene: TRBV13

CDR3aa: ASSQESQGTYGYT
abundance: -
v_gene: TRBV4-1

CDR3aa: ASLLSRATHEQY
abundance: -
v_gene: TRBV28

CDR3aa: ASSLRTARGAF
abundance: -
v_gene: TRBV7-2

CDR3aa: ASSFPSGGTDTQY
abundance: -
v_gene: TRBV13

CDR3aa: ASSSLAGRYNEQF
abundance: few
v_gene: TRBV27

CDR3aa: ASSLRFGGGQETQY
abundance: -
v_gene: TRBV27

CDR3aa: ASRRTGGNYGYT
abundance: -
v_gene: TRBV27

CDR3aa: ASSPRGGRYNEQF
abundance: -
v_gene: TRBV7-3

CDR3aa: AWRRPSGSYEQY
abundance: -
v_gene: TRBV30

CDR3aa: ASSKGLVDTQY
abundance: few
v_gene: TRBV5-4

CDR3aa: ASSTPGGISGANVLT
abundance: -
v_gene: TRBV9

CDR3aa: ASSSYRGGYT
abundance: -
v_gene: TRBV28